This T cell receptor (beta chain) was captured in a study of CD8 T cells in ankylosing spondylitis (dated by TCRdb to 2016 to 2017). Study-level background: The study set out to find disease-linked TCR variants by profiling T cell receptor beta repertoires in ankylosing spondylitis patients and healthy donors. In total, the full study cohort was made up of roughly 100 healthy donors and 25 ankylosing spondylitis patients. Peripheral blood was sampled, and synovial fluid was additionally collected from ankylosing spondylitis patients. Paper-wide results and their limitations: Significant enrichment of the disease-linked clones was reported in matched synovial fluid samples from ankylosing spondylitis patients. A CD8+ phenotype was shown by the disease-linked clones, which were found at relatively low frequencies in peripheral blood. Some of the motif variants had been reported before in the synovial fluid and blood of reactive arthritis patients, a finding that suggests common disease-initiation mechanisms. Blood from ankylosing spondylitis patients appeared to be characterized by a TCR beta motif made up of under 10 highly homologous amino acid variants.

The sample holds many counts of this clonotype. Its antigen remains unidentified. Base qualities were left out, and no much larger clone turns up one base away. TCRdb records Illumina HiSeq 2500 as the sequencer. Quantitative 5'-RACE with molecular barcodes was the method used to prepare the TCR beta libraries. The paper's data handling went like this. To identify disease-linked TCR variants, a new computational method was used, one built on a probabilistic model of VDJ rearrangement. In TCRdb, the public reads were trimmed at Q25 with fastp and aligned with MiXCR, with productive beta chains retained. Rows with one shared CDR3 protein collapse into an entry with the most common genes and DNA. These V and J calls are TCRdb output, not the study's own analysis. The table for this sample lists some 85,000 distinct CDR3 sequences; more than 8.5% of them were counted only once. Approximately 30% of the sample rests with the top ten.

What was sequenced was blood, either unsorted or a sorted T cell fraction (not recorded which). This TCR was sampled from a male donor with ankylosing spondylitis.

The CDR3 sequence is CASSQDIFGRELFF. The DNA sequence follows: TGTGCCAGCAGCCAAGACATCTTTGGCCGGGAGCTGTTTTTT. The rearranged chain carries TRBV3-1 and TRBJ2-2; the D gene is not confidently resolved. The CDR3 holds 14 amino acids from the cysteine to the phenylalanine. Kept here is only the CDR3 DNA, which spans 42 bases and is read in frame from base 1. From a lookup of the germline V gene (reference sequence), CDR1 and CDR2 are LGHDT and YNNKEL. Trimming at the junction amounts to 0 bases on V and 9 bases on J, and the germline ends lie 11 bases apart.